One sample yielded the 26 T cell receptor beta chains listed below, sequenced in a study of shared clonotypes between healthy human individuals. Libraries were prepared by immunoSEQ multiplex PCR; TCRdb keeps only in-frame clonotypes and omits some of them. This table holds more than 400,000 clones, about 84% found once. Sequenced sample: PBMCs. The receptor source for this set is a woman between 40 and 50 years old in good health. Some clones in this sample may be carry-over from other donors' samples.

V usage is TRBV7-9 and J usage is TRBJ1-1, with 7 nucleotides matching TRBD1. Trimming cost V 3 bases and J 1 base; bases outside gene matches: 5. The CDR3 totals 15 residues. Per germline, CDR1 SEHNR and CDR2 FQNEAQ (reference sequence). This chain's CDR3 is CASSFQGVPNTEAFF. The CDR3, as DNA: TGTGCCAGCAGCTTTCAGGGGGTTCCGAACACTGAAGCTTTCTTT.

The chain couples TRBV6-5 to TRBJ1-5; D is undetermined. CDR1 is MNHEY, CDR2 SVGAGI, per germline. The CDR3 is made up of 14 amino acids. V shed 0 bases and J shed 2 bases, with 5 bases lying between them. CDR3 nucleotides: TGTGCCAGCAGTTACTCGCAGGGCAATCAGCCCCAGCATTTT. This gives the protein CASSYSQGNQPQHF.

This clone was seen a single time. J is TRBJ1-3 and V is TRBV2, with 8 bases fitting TRBD1. Germline V gene sequence: CDR1 SNHLY, CDR2 FYNNEI. After removal of 7 bases from V and 4 bases from J, the junction contained 6 bases not matched to a gene. The CDR3 sequence is 14 residues long. CDR3 residues: CASTWDRSGNTIYF. The CDR3 region has the DNA TGTGCCAGCACCTGGGACAGGTCCGGAAACACCATATATTTT.

This rearrangement joins TRBV11-2 to TRBJ2-1, with a weak D call TRBD2 (6 bases). From germline, CDR1 is SGHAT and CDR2 FQNNGV. The V gene lost 6 bases and the J gene lost 8 bases, with 23 bases spanning the gap. The CDR3 runs to 16 residues. The CDR3 spells CASRTGLQAQSDEQFF. DNA of the CDR3: TGTGCCAGCAGGACGGGACTCCAAGCCCAAAGTGATGAGCAGTTCTTC.

The genes are TRBV27 and TRBJ2-1; D gene ambiguous. The CDR3 length is 12 residues. V gave up 6 bases and J gave up 9 bases, with 12 bases separating them. Germline-derived CDR1 and CDR2 are MNHEY and SMNVEV (reference sequence). In DNA form, the CDR3 reads TGTGCCAGCAGCCGGACGAACGGTGAGCAGTTCTTC. It specifies CASSRTNGEQFF.

This clone was counted many times. V gene TRBV11-1 combines with J gene TRBJ2-7; 7 nucleotides line up with TRBD2. V lost 7 bases and J lost 2; bases outside the gene matches: 11. Germline V gene sequence: CDR1 SGHAT, CDR2 FQDESV (reference sequence). CDR3 length: 15 amino acids. The CDR3 loop reads CASTTMGGPTYEQYF. The CDR3 region has the DNA TGTGCCAGCACTACGATGGGAGGGCCCACCTACGAGCAGTACTTC.

As regards this clone: This likely traces to a read error, being one base from a far larger clone. The sample holds other DNA sequences that translate to the same CDR3. The chain couples TRBV30 to TRBJ1-2; no firm D call. The germline V gene has CDR1 GTSNPN and CDR2 SVGIG (reference sequence). This CDR3 spans 15 amino acids. CDR3 sequence: CACLWGSGEVHGYTF. Here the CDR3 DNA reads TGTGCCTGCCTCTGGGGTTCCGGGGAAGTCCATGGCTACACCTTT.

V is TRBV28 and J is TRBJ2-7; the match to TRBD2 covers 8 bases. The V and J ends lost 3 bases and 4 bases, in that order; junction bases with no gene match: 17. Germline values: CDR1 MDHEN, CDR2 SYDVKM. This CDR3 is 18 amino acids long. This CDR3 is CASSFAGLPAGEIYEQYF. The DNA of the CDR3 is TGTGCCAGCAGTTTTGCTGGGTTGCCAGCGGGAGAGATTTACGAGCAGTACTTC.

Notes on this clone: This probably arose from a read error, given a far larger clone one base away. The sample contains more than one DNA sequence encoding this CDR3. The chain is built from TRBV7-2 and TRBJ2-7; TRBD2 might be the D (7 bases). This CDR3 is 15 amino acids long. CDR1 SGHTA and CDR2 FQGNSA come from the germline V gene. Trimming left V 5 bases short and J 3 bases short, with 17 bases between. In DNA form, the CDR3 reads TGTGCCAGCAGCCTAGGGGGGGGCGGAGGCTACGAGCAGTACTTC. It yields the protein CASSLGGGGGYEQYF. Together with reference TRBV7-2 and TRBJ2-7, the CDR3 gives the full variable domain: GAGVSQSPSNKVTEKGKDVELRCDPISGHTALYWYRQSLGQGLEFLIYFQGNSAPDKSGLPSDRFSAERTGGSVSTLTIQRTQQEDSAVYLCASSLGGGGGYEQYFGPGTRLTVT.

This clone was recorded once. A far larger clone is just one base off, so this is likely a read error. V and J are TRBV4-1 and TRBJ2-1, with 7 bases fitting TRBD2. CDR3 length: 16 residues. Germline V gene lookup returns CDR1 MGHRA and CDR2 YSYEKL. The junction had 3 bases not matched to a gene; V was cut back by 0 bases and J by 1 base. CDR3 DNA: TGCGCCAGCAGCCAAGAGTTTAGCGGGTCCTACAATGAGCAGTTCTTC. It is translated as CASSQEFSGSYNEQFF.

V usage is TRBV7-2 and J usage is TRBJ2-5; D possibly matches TRBD1 or TRBD2 (5 bases each). The CDR3 is 12 amino acids. V was shortened by 3 bases and J by 9 bases, with 11 bases between the two germline ends. Per germline, CDR1 SGHTA and CDR2 FQGNSA. CDR3 DNA sequence: TGTGCCAGCAGCTTTCCCATGGGGGCCCAGTACTTC. This encodes CASSFPMGAQYF.

This chain connects TRBV2 to TRBJ2-3; D may correspond to TRBD1 or TRBD2 (5 bases each). The germline V gene has CDR1 SNHLY and CDR2 FYNNEI. The CDR3 length is 12 residues. V dropped 8 bases and J dropped 3 bases, with 9 bases sitting between them. As DNA, the CDR3 is TGTGCCAGCCGGGGCGAGACAGATACGCAGTATTTT. Translating it yields CASRGETDTQYF.

A word on this clone: A single base is all that separates this from a far larger clone, so a read error is likely. This rearrangement joins TRBV11-2 to TRBJ2-2; D is unresolved. Trimming removed 3 bases at V and 6 bases at J, with 11 bases between. The CDR3 runs 14 residues. Germline lookup yields CDR1 SGHAT and CDR2 FQNNGV. Here the CDR3 DNA reads TGTGCCAGCAGCTTGACTCAGTGGGCCGGGGAGCTGTTTTTT. Its protein product is CASSLTQWAGELFF. Looking up the rest from reference TRBV11-2 and TRBJ2-2 gives the full variable domain: EAGVAQSPRYKIIEKRQSVAFWCNPISGHATLYWYQQILGQGPKLLIQFQNNGVVDDSQLPKDRFSAERLKGVDSTLKIQPAKLEDSAVYLCASSLTQWAGELFFGEGSRLTVL.

This clone has just one count. The V and J genes are TRBV5-1 and TRBJ1-4; the match to TRBD1 covers 8 bases. The CDR3 is 15 amino acids. Per the germline V gene, CDR1 is SGHRS and CDR2 is YFSETQ. V lost 2 bases and J lost 4; bases outside the gene matches: 4. The CDR3 DNA reads TGCGCCAGCAGCTTAGGGACAGGCAATAATGAAAAACTGTTTTTT. Translated, it gives CASSLGTGNNEKLFF. Full variable domain (remainder filled in from reference TRBV5-1 and TRBJ1-4): KAGVTQTPRYLIKTRGQQVTLSCSPISGHRSVSWYQQTPGQGLQFLFEYFSETQRNKGNFPGRFSGRQFSNSRSEMNVSTLELGDSALYLCASSLGTGNNEKLFFGSGTQLSVL.

This clone was counted a few times. The rearrangement links TRBV9 to TRBJ1-3; the D is unclear. V shed 4 bases and J shed 0 bases, with 11 bases lying between them. CDR1 and CDR2 (germline): SGDLS, YYNGEE. The CDR3 loop spans 15 amino acids. CDR3 residues: CASSSRHASGNTIYF. The CDR3 nucleotides are TGTGCCAGCAGCTCGAGACACGCCTCTGGAAACACCATATATTTT. The full variable domain, rest sourced from reference TRBV9 and TRBJ1-3, is DSGVTQTPKHLITATGQRVTLRCSPRSGDLSVYWYQQSLDQGLQFLIQYYNGEERAKGNILERFSAQQFPDLHSELNLSSLELGDSALYFCASSSRHASGNTIYFGEGSWLTVV.

V usage is TRBV21-1 and J usage is TRBJ2-4; the table's D call, TRBD2, has no DNA check behind it. TRBV21-1 is an annotated pseudogene. This CDR3 has 17 residues. This CDR3 is CASSKSPATIAKNIQYF. CDR3 DNA sequence: TGTGCCAGCAGCAAAAGCCCCGCCACCATAGCCAAAAACATTCAGTACTTC.

In this sample, this clone turned up a few times. This chain connects TRBV4-1 to TRBJ2-7, with D possibly TRBD2 on 6 matching bases. Trimming removed 0 bases from V and 3 bases from J, with 12 bases in between. The CDR3 is 15 amino acids. In germline, CDR1 is MGHRA, CDR2 YSYEKL. The CDR3 DNA is TGCGCCAGCAGCCAAGATTCAGCGGGCCACTACGAGCAGTACTTC. It specifies CASSQDSAGHYEQYF.

The chain combines TRBV14 with TRBJ2-7, with 8 bases aligning to TRBD1. The junction had 6 bases not matched to a gene; V was cut back by 7 bases and J by 4 bases. Germline CDR1 reads SGHDN; CDR2 reads FVKESK. The CDR3 runs to 13 residues. The CDR3 bases are TGTGCCAGCATCCTGACAGGGGAATACGAGCAGTACTTC. Encoded protein: CASILTGEYEQYF.

This chain links TRBV6-1 with TRBJ1-2, with 9 positions matching TRBD1. Germline assignment: CDR1 MNHNS and CDR2 SASEGT. This CDR3 contains 15 residues. The V and J ends lost 7 bases and 2 bases, in that order; junction bases with no gene match: 8. DNA for the CDR3: TGTGCCAGCAATCGATTGACAGGGGGGAACTATGGCTACACCTTC. It yields the protein CASNRLTGGNYGYTF.

The J gene is TRBJ2-1, the V gene TRBV4-1, with 8 bases lining up with TRBD1. CDR1 is MGHRA and CDR2 is YSYEKL in the germline V gene. With 0 bases clipped from V and 7 bases from J, the junction kept 5 bases outside the gene matches. This CDR3 is built from 15 residues. The CDR3 DNA reads TGCGCCAGCAGCCAAGACGGACAGGGTTGGAATGAGCAGTTCTTC. Its protein is CASSQDGQGWNEQFF.

This clone was counted many times. Other DNA sequences in the same sample also yield this CDR3. This chain joins TRBV1 and TRBJ1-2. TRBV1 is flagged as a pseudogene. This CDR3 has 13 amino acids. CDR3 region: CTSIVRKTYGYTF. The CDR3 DNA sequence: TGCACCAGCATTGTGCGAAAGACCTATGGCTACACCTTC.

This clone was recorded once. V gene TRBV11-2 combines with J gene TRBJ2-6; D is undetermined. V was clipped by 1 base and J by 0 bases, with 7 bases between them. This CDR3 is built from 16 residues. Germline loops: CDR1 SGHAT, CDR2 FQNNGV. CDR3 region: CASSLVPASGANVLTF. The CDR3 region has the DNA TGTGCCAGCAGCTTAGTCCCGGCCTCTGGGGCCAACGTCCTGACTTTC.

The rearrangement uses TRBV10-2 and TRBJ2-3; D not resolved. The CDR3 loop spans 10 amino acids. The ends were cut back, 2 bases at V and 6 bases at J, with 0 bases in the middle. Germline CDR1 WSHSY, CDR2 SAAADI. The CDR3, as DNA: TGCGCCAGCAGTGAGGATACGCAGTATTTT. Translated, it gives CASSEDTQYF.

V is TRBV2 and J is TRBJ1-2, with D possibly matching TRBD1 (6 bases). Trimming removed 6 bases from V and 6 bases from J, with 17 bases in between. From germline, CDR1 is SNHLY and CDR2 FYNNEI. The CDR3 is made up of 14 amino acids. CDR3 nucleotides: TGTGCCAGCAGGAATTCCTACTCAGGGGATGGCTACACCTTC. This gives the protein CASRNSYSGDGYTF.

The rearrangement links TRBV5-1 to TRBJ2-1; 11 bases map to TRBD2. The trim removed 6 bases at V and 2 bases at J, leaving 4 bases unmatched. The CDR3 extends over 15 amino acids. The V gene's germline CDR1 is SGHRS and CDR2 YFSETQ. CDR3 in DNA: TGCGCCAGCACGATGACTAGCGGGACCTACAATGAGCAGTTCTTC. It yields the protein CASTMTSGTYNEQFF. The full variable domain, rest sourced from reference TRBV5-1 and TRBJ2-1, is KAGVTQTPRYLIKTRGQQVTLSCSPISGHRSVSWYQQTPGQGLQFLFEYFSETQRNKGNFPGRFSGRQFSNSRSEMNVSTLELGDSALYLCASTMTSGTYNEQFFGPGTRLTVL.

Turning to this clone: A read error is likely here: a far larger clone is one base away. The chain employs TRBV5-8 and TRBJ1-5; TRBD1 is a possible D gene (5 bases). CDR1 is SGHTS, CDR2 YDEGEE, per germline. The CDR3 spans 16 residues. DNA of the CDR3: TGTGCCAGCACCTCTTCCAGGGTCACTAGCAATCATCCCCAGCATTTT. Amino acid sequence: CASTSSRVTSNHPQHF.